A selection of T cell receptor beta chains follows, all from one sample in a study of molecular identifiers for immune sequencing clone quantification. TCRdb used MiXCR to reprocess the PCR reads, holding one entry per CDR3 protein. The data contain just under 650,000 distinct CDR3 sequences, just under 20% of them singletons. The sequencing input was naive CD8+ T cells from blood, with Jurkat cell RNA spiked in. The receptors derive from a human donor in good health. Some libraries in this study had Jurkat cell RNA spiked in. The CDR3 runs from the conserved cysteine through the conserved F or W. A D gene is named only where the DNA matches it firmly. Clone size is not always given. Where it is, it says once, few, many or a class for expanded clones.

V,J,D,size,CDR3,DNA
TRBV27,TRBJ2-1,NA,NA,CASSGRGHTNEQFF,TGTGCCAGCAGCGGCAGGGGACACACCAATGAGCAGTTCTTC
TRBV7-2,TRBJ2-7,TRBD2,many,CASTFSIAGTRREQYF,TGTGCCAGCACCTTTTCTATAGCGGGAACCCGGAGGGAGCAGTACTTC
TRBV7-9,TRBJ1-5,NA,many,CASSLANVTSYNQPQHF,TGTGCCAGCAGCTTAGCGAATGTTACAAGTTACAATCAGCCCCAGCATTTT
TRBV5-6,TRBJ2-7,NA,many,CASSLGLARYEQYF,TGTGCCAGCAGCTTGGGGCTAGCGCGATACGAGCAGTACTTC
TRBV7-9,TRBJ2-1,NA,NA,CASSRGQPNEQFF,TGTGCCAGCAGCAGGGGACAACCCAATGAGCAGTTCTTC
TRBV20-1,TRBJ2-7,NA,many,CSAREPPGEQYF,TGCAGTGCTAGAGAGCCCCCCGGAGAGCAGTACTTC
TRBV27,TRBJ1-5,NA,NA,CASSLYGDGLNQPQHF,TGTGCCAGCAGTTTATACGGGGACGGATTAAATCAGCCCCAGCATTTT
TRBV2,TRBJ1-1,NA,NA,CASSEAVVGNTEASF,TGTGCCAGCAGTGAAGCGGTCGTGGGGAACACTGAAGCTTCCTTT
TRBV28,TRBJ2-2,NA,many,CASSLMGDTGELFF,TGTGCCAGCAGTTTAATGGGAGACACCGGGGAGCTGTTTTTT
TRBV4-3,TRBJ2-7,TRBD1,many,CASSYERDRGPYEQYF,TGCGCCAGCAGCTACGAAAGGGACAGAGGACCCTACGAGCAGTACTTC
TRBV6-2/TRBV6-3,TRBJ2-2,NA,many,CASTRPNTGELFF,TGTGCCAGCACACGGCCGAACACCGGGGAGCTGTTTTTT
TRBV4-1,TRBJ1-5,NA,many,CASSPVSHSNQPQHF,TGCGCCAGCAGCCCCGTTTCACACAGCAATCAGCCCCAGCATTTT
TRBV4-3,TRBJ1-1,NA,many,CASSQGGEAFF,TGTGCCAGCAGCCAAGGGGGTGAAGCTTTCTTT
TRBV28,TRBJ2-3,TRBD1,many,CASSLRPTGGSDTQYF,TGTGCCAGCAGTCTCAGGCCGACAGGGGGGTCGGATACGCAGTATTTT
TRBV11-3,TRBJ2-1,NA,many,CASSSHRELVNEQFF,TGTGCCAGCAGCTCTCACAGGGAGTTGGTAAATGAGCAGTTCTTC
TRBV19,TRBJ2-7,TRBD2,NA,CASSPTLADRSYEQYF,TGTGCCAGTAGCCCAACACTAGCGGACCGCTCCTACGAGCAGTACTTC
TRBV7-6,TRBJ1-1,NA,many,CASSLTSVGTEAFF,TGTGCCAGCAGCTTAACCAGTGTGGGCACTGAAGCTTTCTTT
TRBV29-1,TRBJ2-3,NA,many,CSVVGHNYFTDTQYF,TGCAGCGTGGTAGGACACAACTATTTCACAGATACGCAGTATTTT
TRBV7-9,TRBJ2-7,NA,NA,CASSLLGSDEQYF,TGTGCCAGCAGCCTGCTGGGTTCCGACGAGCAGTACTTC
TRBV4-3,TRBJ1-2,NA,few,CASSQVQALGGEGYTF,TGCGCCAGCAGCCAGGTACAGGCCTTAGGGGGAGAAGGCTACACCTTC
TRBV6-2/TRBV6-3,TRBJ2-7,NA,NA,CASSLGFSLSYEQYF,TGTGCCAGCAGTTTAGGGTTCAGTCTAAGCTACGAGCAGTACTTC
TRBV19,TRBJ2-7,NA,NA,CASSIQGFSYEQYF,TGTGCCAGTAGTATTCAGGGATTCTCCTACGAGCAGTACTTC
TRBV4-1,TRBJ1-6,NA,many,CASSQGTNINSPLHF,TGCGCCAGCAGCCAAGGGACGAACATTAATTCACCCCTCCACTTT
TRBV7-8,TRBJ2-1,NA,many,CASSPQAGISNEQFF,TGTGCCAGCAGCCCCCAGGCGGGGATAAGTAATGAGCAGTTCTTC
TRBV7-2,TRBJ2-7,NA,many,CASSLLSQAEQYF,TGTGCCAGCAGCTTATTGTCTCAAGCGGAGCAGTACTTC
TRBV7-2,TRBJ2-7,NA,many,CASSLGSWSEQYF,TGTGCCAGCAGCTTAGGGTCCTGGAGCGAGCAGTACTTC
TRBV29-1,TRBJ2-7,TRBD1,many,CSVDTGDYEQYF,TGCAGCGTGGATACAGGGGACTACGAGCAGTACTTC
TRBV18,TRBJ2-3,TRBD1,many,CASSPTIEGAWEDTQYF,TGTGCCAGCTCACCAACGATCGAGGGGGCCTGGGAAGATACGCAGTATTTT
TRBV29-1,TRBJ2-5,NA,many,CSVIETWYQETQYF,TGCAGCGTGATAGAGACTTGGTACCAAGAGACCCAGTACTTC
TRBV18,TRBJ1-1,NA,NA,CASSPNGGRGGNTEAFF,TGTGCCAGCTCGCCTAACGGGGGGCGAGGAGGAAACACTGAAGCTTTCTTT
TRBV7-3,TRBJ2-3,TRBD1,NA,CASSPGLGTGITDTQYF,TGTGCCAGCAGCCCCGGATTGGGGACAGGGATCACAGATACGCAGTATTTT
TRBV3-1,TRBJ1-1,TRBD1,few,CASSRDRGSEAFF,TGTGCCAGCAGCCGGGACAGGGGTTCTGAAGCTTTCTTT
TRBV12-3/TRBV12-4,TRBJ2-1,NA,many,CASSFTANNEQFF,TGTGCCAGCAGTTTCACAGCAAACAATGAGCAGTTCTTC
TRBV24-1,TRBJ2-1,TRBD2,NA,CATSARGTSLFDEQFF,TGTGCCACCAGTGCCAGAGGGACTAGTCTCTTCGATGAGCAGTTCTTC
TRBV7-9,TRBJ2-5,NA,many,CASRSTQGETQYF,TGTGCCAGCAGGAGCACGCAGGGGGAGACCCAGTACTTC
TRBV29-1,TRBJ2-7,NA,many,CSGGDSSYEQYF,TGCAGCGGAGGGGACTCGTCCTACGAGCAGTACTTC
TRBV6-2/TRBV6-3,TRBJ2-1,NA,few,CASRISVTGINEQFF,TGTGCCAGCAGGATTTCTGTCACAGGGATCAATGAGCAGTTCTTC
TRBV2,TRBJ2-5,NA,many,CASSGRSQETQYF,TGTGCCAGCAGTGGAAGAAGCCAAGAGACCCAGTACTTC
TRBV29-1,TRBJ1-1,NA,many,CSVRWGTEAFF,TGCAGCGTCCGATGGGGGACTGAAGCTTTCTTT
TRBV18,TRBJ2-5,NA,few,CASSPETDWKETQYF,TGTGCCAGCTCACCAGAGACCGACTGGAAAGAGACCCAGTACTTC
TRBV10-3,TRBJ1-1,TRBD1,many,CAITPGTGGLNTEAFF,TGTGCCATCACCCCCGGGACAGGCGGTCTGAACACTGAAGCTTTCTTT
TRBV27,TRBJ2-7,TRBD1,few,CASSPGQGVPIWQYF,TGTGCCAGCAGCCCAGGACAGGGGGTCCCTATCTGGCAGTACTTC
TRBV5-3,TRBJ2-2,TRBD2,NA,CASSYGVGGNAGELFF,TGTGCCAGCAGCTACGGGGTCGGGGGGAACGCCGGGGAGCTGTTTTTT
TRBV6-5,TRBJ2-1,TRBD2,many,CASSSGSHNEQFF,TGTGCCAGCTCTAGCGGGAGCCACAATGAGCAGTTCTTC
TRBV3-1,TRBJ2-7,NA,many,CASSQSPGYEQYF,TGTGCCAGCAGCCAATCCCCGGGCTACGAGCAGTACTTC
TRBV14,TRBJ2-3,NA,NA,CASSQEMARSGSLGTQYF,TGTGCCAGCAGCCAAGAAATGGCTAGGTCAGGGTCACTAGGTACGCAGTATTTT
TRBV5-6,TRBJ1-1,NA,few,CASSWGRGSTEAFF,TGTGCCAGCAGCTGGGGCAGGGGTAGCACTGAAGCTTTCTTT